Following are 8 T cell receptor beta chains from one sample sequenced in a study of spatial heterogeneity in lung cancer. Via MiXCR, TCRdb re-called the 5' RACE reads, giving one row per CDR3 protein. The sample comprises approximately 44,000 distinct CDR3 sequences, about an eighth of which are singletons, and around 54% rests with the top ten. Specified time point: sample taken at primary tumor resection. Unsorted tumor, nontumor lung tissue or cryopreserved PBMC supplied the whole RNA. The sequencing here drew on PBMCs, taken at surgery. These receptors originate from a male donor with early-stage non-small cell lung cancer.

The chain combines TRBV7-9 with TRBJ1-2, with D maybe TRBD1 (6 bases). CDR1 SEHNR and CDR2 FQNEAQ come from the germline V gene (reference sequence). Trimming pared 1 base from V and 4 bases from J, leaving 13 bases between. CDR3 size: 15 residues. CDR3 sequence (DNA): TGTGCCAGCAGCTTAGGAGCAGGACAGAGCTATGGCTACACCTTC. Translation gives CASSLGAGQSYGYTF.

In its sample, this clonotype was seen many times. The V and J genes are TRBV28 and TRBJ2-7, with 7 bases aligning to TRBD2. V trimming: 3 bases; J trimming: 2 bases; junction bases outside the gene matches: 4. CDR1 and CDR2 (germline): MDHEN, SYDVKM. The CDR3 totals 14 residues. CDR3 sequence: CASSFTAGAYEQYF. The CDR3 DNA reads as TGTGCCAGCAGTTTTACGGCGGGGGCCTACGAGCAGTACTTC.

The chain links TRBV4-2 to TRBJ1-4; D is ambiguous. V gave up 4 bases and J gave up 8 bases, with 17 bases separating them. Germline lookup yields CDR1 LGHNA and CDR2 YNFKEQ. This CDR3 has 15 residues. The CDR3 nucleotides are TGTGCCAGCAGCCCGAGGACCGACTTAGGGGAAAAACTGTTTTTT. Its protein product is CASSPRTDLGEKLFF.

The CDR3, as DNA: TGTGCCAGCAGGCTGACAGGGACCTCTGGAAACACCATATATTTT. This gives the protein CASRLTGTSGNTIYF. The chain links TRBV14 to TRBJ1-3; the match to TRBD1 covers 7 bases. The CDR3 contains 15 residues. Trimming removed 6 bases from V and 0 bases from J; junction bases left unmatched: 5. Germline CDR1 is SGHDN and CDR2 is FVKESK.

This clonotype has just a few counts. The chain is built from TRBV19 and TRBJ1-2; 10 bases fit TRBD1. Germline V gene sequence: CDR1 LNHDA, CDR2 SQIVND (reference sequence). The CDR3 length is 14 residues. With 9 bases clipped from V and 1 base from J, the junction kept 5 bases outside the gene matches. CDR3 sequence reads: CASSGTGVNYGYTF. The CDR3 DNA is TGTGCCAGCTCCGGGACAGGGGTTAACTATGGCTACACCTTC.

This clonotype has a handful of counts. The chain combines TRBV5-6 with TRBJ1-1; D call uncertain. Germline V gene data show CDR1 as SGHDT and CDR2 as YYEEEE. V was clipped by 4 bases and J by 8 bases, with 12 bases between them. This CDR3 has 12 residues. In nucleotides, the CDR3 is TGTGCCAGCAGCCATACCCGACGGGAAGCTTTCTTT. This translates into CASSHTRREAFF.

CDR3 DNA sequence: TGCAGCGTCATCGGGACAGGGGGCAAAGGCTACACCTTC. Residues: CSVIGTGGKGYTF. This rearrangement joins TRBV29-1 to TRBJ1-2; 12 bases map to TRBD1. This CDR3 contains 13 residues. J was trimmed by 8 bases and V by 6 bases; bases with no gene match: 7. Germline CDR1 and CDR2: SQVTM and ANQGSEA.

V is TRBV20-1 and J is TRBJ2-1; 10 bases fit TRBD2. V lost 5 bases to trimming and J lost 0 bases; unmatched junction nucleotides: 4. CDR3 size: 15 residues. CDR1 is DFQATT, CDR2 SNEGSKA, per germline (reference sequence). CDR3 nucleotide sequence: TGCAGTGCTCGCTTAGCGGGAGGCTCCTACAATGAGCAGTTCTTC. As protein: CSARLAGGSYNEQFF.